Listed below are T cell receptor beta chains from one sample, sequenced in a study of STAT5B mutations in CD4+ large granular lymphocyte leukemia. Some clones are missing from TCRdb's copy, which holds only in-frame ones; the method was immunoSEQ multiplex PCR. Among roughly 30,000 clones, approximately 70% were seen once, and the ten largest hold 1.5% to 2%. The sample comprised CD4+ T cells from blood buffy coats. These receptor sequences come from a human donor in good health. Both conserved end residues are part of each CDR3. Each record gives: J gene, clone size, V gene, D gene, CDR3 DNA, CDR3 protein. D genes are given only for firm matches. Expanded clones get a size class; other rows say once, few or many, or leave the size out.

TRBJ1-6,NA,TRBV6-1,NA,TGTGCCAGCAGTGAAGTCGGCACTCGTAATTCACCCCTCCACTTT,CASSEVGTRNSPLHF
TRBJ1-5,NA,TRBV10-3,NA,TGTGCCATCAGTTCGGACGACGGCAATCAGCCCCAGCATTTT,CAISSDDGNQPQHF
TRBJ2-5,NA,TRBV5-1,NA,TGCGCCAGCAGCTTGGGCACGTGGGGAGAGACCCAGTACTTC,CASSLGTWGETQYF
TRBJ2-3,NA,TRBV5-1,TRBD2,TGCGCCAGCAGCTTGGTCATGCTAGCGGACGTTATGGATACGCAGTATTTT,CASSLVMLADVMDTQYF
TRBJ2-1,NA,TRBV29-1,NA,TGCAGCGTCTTAACCCGGGAGCAGTTCTTC,CSVLTREQFF
TRBJ2-2,NA,TRBV10-3,TRBD1,TGTGCCATCAGAACAGGGGGCAACACCGGGGAGCTGTTTTTT,CAIRTGGNTGELFF
TRBJ1-1,NA,TRBV14,NA,TGTGCCAGCAGCCAAGGGGCGGTTGAGGGCTCCAAAGCTTTCTTT,CASSQGAVEGSKAFF
TRBJ2-7,NA,TRBV10-3,NA,TGTGCCACCCAACCGGTAACCGCCGGGACATTTTTATACGAGCAGTACTTC,CATQPVTAGTFLYEQYF
TRBJ2-7,NA,TRBV18,TRBD1,TGTGCCAGCTCACCAAACGACAGGGTCATCTTCTCTCCCTCCGAGCAGTACTTC,CASSPNDRVIFSPSEQYF
TRBJ1-2,NA,TRBV28,NA,TGTGCCAGCAGTAGGTCCTATGGGGGCTATGGCTACACCTTC,CASSRSYGGYGYTF
TRBJ1-4,NA,TRBV7-2,NA,TGTGCCAGCAGCTTAGGCAGAAATGAAAAACTGTTTTTT,CASSLGRNEKLFF
TRBJ1-4,once,TRBV12-5,NA,TGTGCTAGTGCTAATTTTTGGGGAGGAGCCCTTAATGAAAAACTGTTTTTT,CASANFWGGALNEKLFF
TRBJ1-5,NA,TRBV5-1,NA,TGCGCCAGCAGCTTGTCCGGGGAGTCACAGCCCCAGCATTTT,CASSLSGESQPQHF
TRBJ1-6,NA,TRBV6-5,NA,TGTGCCAGCAGTTACCAGGGATTCTACCTTTCACCCCTCCACTTT,CASSYQGFYLSPLHF